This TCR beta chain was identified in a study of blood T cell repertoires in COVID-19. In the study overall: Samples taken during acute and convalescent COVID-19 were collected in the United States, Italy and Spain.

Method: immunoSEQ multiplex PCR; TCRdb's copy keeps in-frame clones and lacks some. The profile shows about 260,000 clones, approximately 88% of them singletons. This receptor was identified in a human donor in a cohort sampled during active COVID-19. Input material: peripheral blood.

DNA of the CDR3: TGTGCCAGCAGCTTGGGGGACAGTAACTATGGCTACACCTTC. Amino acids: CASSLGDSNYGYTF. The chain combines TRBV5-4 with TRBJ1-2; 7 positions match TRBD1. J gave up 1 base and V 0 bases, and 0 bases lay outside the gene matches. CDR3 size: 14 residues. Germline V CDR1 and CDR2: SGHNT, YYREEE (reference sequence).